The T cell receptor beta chain described here comes from a study of blood T cell repertoires in COVID-19. Germline CDR1 is LNHNV and CDR2 is YYDKDF (reference sequence). V lost 0 bases, J lost 7 bases, and 16 bases lay in between. This CDR3 has 16 residues. The table came from immunoSEQ multiplex PCR; TCRdb's copy has only in-frame clones and leaves some out. The sample consists of around 60,000 clones, approximately 72% of them appearing once. The sequence came from a woman aged 70 to 79 with COVID-19, enrolled during active disease. The chain links TRBV15 to TRBJ2-1; possible D gene TRBD2, 5 bases. The sample comprised peripheral blood. CDR3: CATSRDYGGLSNEQFF. Here the CDR3 DNA reads TGTGCCACCAGCAGAGATTACGGCGGACTTAGTAATGAGCAGTTCTTC.